The 11 T cell receptor beta chains below were found in one sample sequenced in a study of T cells in women clearing cervical HPV infection. Sequencing was performed with immunoSEQ multiplex PCR; in TCRdb, only in-frame clones are kept and a portion is missing. Its table lists 31,000 or so clones. Sequenced material: blood buffy coat. All receptors come from a woman between 18 and 70 years old with a cervical HPV16 infection that either progressed to CIN3+ or cleared (not recorded which).

A remark on this clone: The CDR3 end falls 3 residues outside the read, so it is completed with the germline J gene. The chain joins TRBV12-3 or TRBV12-4 to TRBJ2-5, with 13 bases identical to TRBD2. The ends lost 5 bases at V and 5 bases at J; junction bases unmatched: 8. This CDR3 comprises 16 residues. The CDR3 loop is CASSLGLAGVMETQYF. The sequenced CDR3 bases are TGTGCCAGCAGTCTCGGACTAGCGGGAGTAATGGAGACC.

In regard to this clone: The read ends 3 residues before the CDR3 terminus; that terminus is restored from the germline J gene. Other DNA sequences of this sample code for an identical CDR3. The rearrangement joins TRBV29-1 to TRBJ1-2; 10 bases map to TRBD1. The CDR3 has 14 amino acids. The germline V gene has CDR1 SQVTM and CDR2 ANQGSEA. The covered CDR3 bases are TGCAGCGTCGGGGCCGGACAGGGGGTCTGGGGC. Amino acids: CSVGAGQGVWG. The whole CDR3 region reads CSVGAGQGVWGYTF.

Turning to this clone: Read coverage stops 3 residues before the CDR3 terminus; the germline J gene supplies the remainder. V is TRBV20-1 and J is TRBJ1-5, with a weak D call TRBD1 (5 bases). Germline CDR1 reads DFQATT; CDR2 reads SNEGSKA (reference sequence). V dropped 5 bases and J dropped 8 bases, with 13 bases sitting between them. This CDR3 has 12 residues. CDR3 region: CSAQAGGKPQHF. The DNA read from the CDR3 is TGCAGTGCTCAGGCGGGGGGGAAGCCC.

Concerning this clone: The DNA ends 3 residues before the CDR3 does, and the rest of the CDR3 is filled in from the germline J gene. The chain has TRBV12-3 or TRBV12-4 and TRBJ2-1, with 9 bases fitting TRBD2. This CDR3 has 14 amino acids. V gave up 10 bases and J gave up 5 bases; unmatched junction bases: 9. CDR3 sequence reads: CATVAGALHNEQFF. CDR3 bases read: TGTGCCACGGTAGCGGGGGCCCTCCACAATGAG.

Concerning this clone: The sequence runs out 3 residues before the end of the CDR3; the remainder is reconstructed from the germline J gene. J is TRBJ2-1 and V is TRBV5-4, with 8 bases aligning to TRBD2. The V and J ends lost 3 bases and 7 bases, in that order; junction bases with no gene match: 12. This CDR3 is built from 16 residues. Germline CDR1 SGHNT, CDR2 YYREEE (reference sequence). This CDR3 reads CASSSGGRRVVNEQFF. The CDR3 bases that were read are TGTGCCAGCAGCTCTGGCGGGAGGAGGGTCGTAAATGAG.

Turning to this clone: The DNA ends 3 residues before the CDR3 does, and the rest of the CDR3 is filled in from the germline J gene. The chain recombines TRBV5-1 with TRBJ1-1; D not resolved. Trimming took 0 bases from V and 7 from J, leaving 4 bases between them. The germline CDR1 and CDR2 sequences are SGHRS and YFSETQ. The CDR3 consists of 11 residues. CDR3 sequence: CASSLDREAFF. CDR3 DNA, as far as it was read: TGCGCCAGCAGCTTGGATCGTGAA. Complete variable domain (other parts from reference TRBV5-1 and TRBJ1-1): KAGVTQTPRYLIKTRGQQVTLSCSPISGHRSVSWYQQTPGQGLQFLFEYFSETQRNKGNFPGRFSGRQFSNSRSEMNVSTLELGDSALYLCASSLDREAFFGQGTRLTVV.

Note on this clone: From the germline J gene comes the end of the CDR3, since the read stops 3 residues before it. The chain joins TRBV5-1 to TRBJ1-3; 7 positions agree with TRBD1. The J segment lost 0 bases and the V segment lost 4 bases, leaving 4 bases of the junction unmatched. The germline V gene encodes CDR1 SGHRS and CDR2 YFSETQ. The CDR3 sequence is 15 residues long. The CDR3 here is CASSPRTGSGNTIYF. Partial CDR3 DNA: TGCGCCAGCAGCCCAAGGACAGGCTCTGGAAACACC.

Comments on this clone: The missing CDR3 end, 3 residues past where the read stops, is filled in from the germline J gene. The rearrangement joins TRBV7-9 to TRBJ1-2; D is ambiguous. CDR1 SEHNR and CDR2 FQNEAQ come from the germline V gene (reference sequence). There are 13 residues in the CDR3. CDR3 DNA (partial): TGTGCCAGCAGCTTAGGTCGGGTGAATGAC. Translating gives CASSLGRVND. The whole CDR3 region reads CASSLGRVNDYTF. Filled out from reference TRBV7-9 and TRBJ1-2, the complete variable domain reads DTGVSQNPRHKITKRGQNVTFRCDPISEHNRLYWYRQTLGQGPEFLTYFQNEAQLEKSRLLSDRFSAERPKGSFSTLEIQRTEQGDSAMYLCASSLGRVNDYTFGSGTRLTVV.

Incomplete CDR3 DNA: TGTGCCAGCAGCAGTAGCGGACTAGTGTACGAC. As protein: CASSSSGLVYD. The complete CDR3 reads CASSSSGLVYDYTF. The gene calls are TRBV7-2 and TRBJ1-2; D uncertain. Read coverage stops 3 residues before the CDR3 terminus; the germline J gene supplies the remainder. Germline V gene lookup returns CDR1 SGHTA and CDR2 FQGNSA. The CDR3 has 14 amino acids.

In regard to this clone: Read coverage stops 3 residues before the CDR3 terminus; the germline J gene supplies the remainder. The rearrangement uses TRBV20-1 and TRBJ2-3; TRBD1 aligns across 7 bases. The CDR3 has 14 amino acids. CDR1 and CDR2 from the germline V gene are DFQATT and SNEGSKA (reference sequence). V trimming: 5 bases; J trimming: 2 bases; junction bases outside the gene matches: 7. The CDR3 sequence: CSAPRGRPTDTQYF. CDR3 DNA, as far as it was read: TGCAGTGCTCCAAGGGGGCGCCCCACAGATACG.

For this clone: The DNA ends 3 residues before the CDR3 does, and the rest of the CDR3 is filled in from the germline J gene. The chain carries TRBV5-4 and TRBJ2-3; 8 nucleotides align to TRBD1. Germline CDR1 SGHNT, CDR2 YYREEE (reference sequence). This CDR3 contains 15 residues. CDR3 sequence: CASRRGQANQETQYF. CDR3 bases read: TGTGCCAGCAGACGGGGACAGGCGAACCAAGAGACG.